The source of this T cell receptor beta chain is a study of shared clonotypes between healthy human individuals. Study-wide context: Serving as donors were two women and a few men, whose ages spanned 18 to 49. Study results and limitations: Apart from blood, nothing was sampled; tissue repertoires likely differ.

Trimming left V 5 bases short and J 5 bases short, with 10 bases between. Germline CDR1 and CDR2: SNHLY and FYNNEI. The CDR3 consists of 13 residues. On this clone: Its antigen is not known.

Running of the assay took place at deep level. Clones were sequenced by immunoSEQ multiplex PCR, and TCRdb holds only the in-frame ones, with some missing. The sample consists of some 790,000 clones, around 77% of them appearing once. The source material was memory CD4+ T cells sorted from blood. The subset here: CD45RA-negative fraction. The source of this sequence is a woman younger than 45 in good health. The rearrangement joins TRBV2 to TRBJ1-5; D might be TRBD1 (5 bases). The CDR3 bases are TGTGCCAGCAGTCACCAGGGAGATCAGCCCCAGCATTTT. Amino acids: CASSHQGDQPQHF.